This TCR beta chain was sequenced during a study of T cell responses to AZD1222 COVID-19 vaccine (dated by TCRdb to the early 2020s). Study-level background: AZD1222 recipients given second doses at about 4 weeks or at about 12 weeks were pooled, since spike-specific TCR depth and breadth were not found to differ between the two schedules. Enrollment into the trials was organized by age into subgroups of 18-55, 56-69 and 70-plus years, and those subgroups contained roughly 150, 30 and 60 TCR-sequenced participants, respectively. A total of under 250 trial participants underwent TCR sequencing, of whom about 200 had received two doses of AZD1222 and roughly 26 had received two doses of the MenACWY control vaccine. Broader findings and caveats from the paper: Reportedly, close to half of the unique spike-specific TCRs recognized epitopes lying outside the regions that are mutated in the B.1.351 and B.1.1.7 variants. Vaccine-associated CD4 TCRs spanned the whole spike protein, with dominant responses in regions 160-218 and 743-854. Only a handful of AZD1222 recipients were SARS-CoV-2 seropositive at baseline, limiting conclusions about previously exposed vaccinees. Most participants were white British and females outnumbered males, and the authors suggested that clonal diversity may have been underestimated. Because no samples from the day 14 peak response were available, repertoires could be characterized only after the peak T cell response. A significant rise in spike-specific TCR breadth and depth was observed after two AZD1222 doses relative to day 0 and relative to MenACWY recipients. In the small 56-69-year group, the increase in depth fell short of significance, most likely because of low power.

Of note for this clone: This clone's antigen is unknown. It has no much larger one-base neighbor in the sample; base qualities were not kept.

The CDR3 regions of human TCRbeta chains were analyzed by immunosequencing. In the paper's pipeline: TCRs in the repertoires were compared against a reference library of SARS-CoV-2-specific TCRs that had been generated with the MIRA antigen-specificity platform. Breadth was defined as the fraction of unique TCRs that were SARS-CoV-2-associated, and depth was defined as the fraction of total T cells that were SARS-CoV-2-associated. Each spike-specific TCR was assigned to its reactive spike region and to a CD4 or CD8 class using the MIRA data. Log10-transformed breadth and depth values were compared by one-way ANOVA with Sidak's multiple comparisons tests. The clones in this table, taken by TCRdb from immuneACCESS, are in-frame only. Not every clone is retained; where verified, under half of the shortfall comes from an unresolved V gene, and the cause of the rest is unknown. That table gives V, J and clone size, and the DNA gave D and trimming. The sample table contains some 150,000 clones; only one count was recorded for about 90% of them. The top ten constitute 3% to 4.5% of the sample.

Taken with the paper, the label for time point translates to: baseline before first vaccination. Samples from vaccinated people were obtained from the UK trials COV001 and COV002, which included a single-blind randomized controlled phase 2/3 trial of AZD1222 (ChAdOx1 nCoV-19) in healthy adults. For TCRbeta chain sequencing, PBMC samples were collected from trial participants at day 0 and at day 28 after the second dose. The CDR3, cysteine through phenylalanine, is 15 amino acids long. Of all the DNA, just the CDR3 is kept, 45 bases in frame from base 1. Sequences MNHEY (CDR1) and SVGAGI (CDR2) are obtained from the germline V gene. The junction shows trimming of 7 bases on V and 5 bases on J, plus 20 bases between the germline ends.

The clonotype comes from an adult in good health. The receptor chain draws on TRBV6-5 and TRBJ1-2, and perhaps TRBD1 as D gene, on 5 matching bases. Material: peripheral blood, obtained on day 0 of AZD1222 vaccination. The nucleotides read TGTGCCAGCAATCGGGGCGCGGACACGGGTTATGGCTACACCTTC. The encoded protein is CASNRGADTGYGYTF.